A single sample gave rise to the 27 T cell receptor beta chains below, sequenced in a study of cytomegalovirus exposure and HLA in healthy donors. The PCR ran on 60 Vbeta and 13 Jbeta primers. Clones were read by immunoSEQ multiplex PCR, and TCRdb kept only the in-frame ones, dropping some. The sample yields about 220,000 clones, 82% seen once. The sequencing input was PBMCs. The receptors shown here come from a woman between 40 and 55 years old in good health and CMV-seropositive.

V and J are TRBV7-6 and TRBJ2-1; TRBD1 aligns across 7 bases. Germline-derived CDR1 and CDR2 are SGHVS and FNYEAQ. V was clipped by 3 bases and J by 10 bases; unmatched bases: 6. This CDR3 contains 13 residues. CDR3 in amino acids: CASSLGDSREQFF. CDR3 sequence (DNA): TGTGCCAGCAGCTTGGGGGACAGCCGCGAGCAGTTCTTC.

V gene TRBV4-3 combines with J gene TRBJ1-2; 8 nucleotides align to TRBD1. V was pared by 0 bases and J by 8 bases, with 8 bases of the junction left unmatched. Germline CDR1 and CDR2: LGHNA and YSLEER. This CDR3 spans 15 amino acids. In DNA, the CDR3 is TGCGCCAGCAGCCAAGATCTCGGACAGGGTTTAGGCTACACCTTC. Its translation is CASSQDLGQGLGYTF.

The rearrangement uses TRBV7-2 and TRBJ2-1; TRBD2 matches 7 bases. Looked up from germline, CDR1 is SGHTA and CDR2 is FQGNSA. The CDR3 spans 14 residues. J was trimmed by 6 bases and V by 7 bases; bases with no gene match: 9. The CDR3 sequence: CASTDPAGINEQFF. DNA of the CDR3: TGTGCCAGCACCGATCCAGCGGGGATCAATGAGCAGTTCTTC.

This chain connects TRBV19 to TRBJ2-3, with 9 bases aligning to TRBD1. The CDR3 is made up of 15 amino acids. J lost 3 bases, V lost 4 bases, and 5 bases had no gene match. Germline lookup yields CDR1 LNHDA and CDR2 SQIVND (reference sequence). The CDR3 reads CASSKQGALTDTQYF. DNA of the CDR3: TGTGCCAGTAGTAAACAGGGGGCGCTAACAGATACGCAGTATTTT.

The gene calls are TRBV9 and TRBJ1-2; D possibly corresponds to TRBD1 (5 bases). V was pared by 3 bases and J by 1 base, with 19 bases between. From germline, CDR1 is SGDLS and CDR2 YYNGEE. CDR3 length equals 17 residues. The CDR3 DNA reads TGTGCCAGCAGCGGAACGACCGTAGGGGCGGATAACTATGGCTACACCTTC. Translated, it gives CASSGTTVGADNYGYTF.

CDR3 protein: CASLDTGTSNEKLFF. The CDR3 DNA reads TGTGCCTCGTTGGATACCGGGACTTCCAATGAAAAACTGTTTTTT. The chain has TRBV30 and TRBJ1-4; a possible D gene is TRBD1 (5 bases). Deletions cut 7 bases from V and 5 bases from J, with 20 bases between. The V gene's germline CDR1 is GTSNPN and CDR2 SVGIG (reference sequence). The length of the CDR3 is 15 residues.

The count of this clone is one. The CDR3 coding sequence is TGTGCCAGCAGCGGGGACAGTTTTAACTATGGCTACACCTTC. Translated: CASSGDSFNYGYTF. This chain links TRBV7-2 with TRBJ1-2; 7 nucleotides line up with TRBD1. Germline CDR1 is SGHTA and CDR2 is FQGNSA. The CDR3 has 14 amino acids. V lost 5 bases to trimming and J lost 1 base; unmatched junction nucleotides: 4.

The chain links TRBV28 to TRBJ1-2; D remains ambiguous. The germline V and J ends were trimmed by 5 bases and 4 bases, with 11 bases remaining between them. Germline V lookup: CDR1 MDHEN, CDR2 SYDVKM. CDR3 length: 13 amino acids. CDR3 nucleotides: TGTGCCAGCAGTCCTTTAGCCCGCTATGGCTACACCTTC. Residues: CASSPLARYGYTF.

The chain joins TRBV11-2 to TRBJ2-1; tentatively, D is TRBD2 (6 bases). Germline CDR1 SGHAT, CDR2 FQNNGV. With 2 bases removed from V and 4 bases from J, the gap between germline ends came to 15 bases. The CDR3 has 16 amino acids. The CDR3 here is CASSLWGDVWYNEQFF. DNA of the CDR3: TGTGCCAGCAGCTTATGGGGGGATGTATGGTACAATGAGCAGTTCTTC.

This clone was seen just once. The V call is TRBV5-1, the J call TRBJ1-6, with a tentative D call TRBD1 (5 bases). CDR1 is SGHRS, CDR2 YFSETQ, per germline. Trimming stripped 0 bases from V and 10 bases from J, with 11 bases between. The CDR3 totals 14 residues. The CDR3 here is CASSLGVRVSPLHF. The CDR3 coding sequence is TGCGCCAGCAGCTTGGGGGTCAGGGTCTCACCCCTCCACTTT.

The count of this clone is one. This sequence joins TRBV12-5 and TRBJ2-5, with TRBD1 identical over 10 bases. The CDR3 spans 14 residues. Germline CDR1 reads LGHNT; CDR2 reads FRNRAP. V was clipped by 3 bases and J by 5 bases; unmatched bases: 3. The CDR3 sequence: CASGFGTGVETQYF. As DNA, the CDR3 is TGTGCTAGTGGTTTTGGGACAGGGGTGGAGACCCAGTACTTC.

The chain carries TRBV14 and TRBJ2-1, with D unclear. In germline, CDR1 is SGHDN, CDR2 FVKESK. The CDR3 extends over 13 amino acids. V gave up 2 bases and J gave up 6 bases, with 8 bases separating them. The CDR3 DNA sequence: TGTGCCAGCAGCCAAAACAGTGGCAATGAGCAGTTCTTC. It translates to CASSQNSGNEQFF.

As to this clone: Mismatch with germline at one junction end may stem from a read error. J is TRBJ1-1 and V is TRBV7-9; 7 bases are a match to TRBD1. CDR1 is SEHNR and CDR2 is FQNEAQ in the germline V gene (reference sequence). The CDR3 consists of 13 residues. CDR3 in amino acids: CSSSRQGNTEAFF. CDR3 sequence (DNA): TGTTCCAGCAGCCGACAGGGGAACACTGAAGCTTTCTTT.

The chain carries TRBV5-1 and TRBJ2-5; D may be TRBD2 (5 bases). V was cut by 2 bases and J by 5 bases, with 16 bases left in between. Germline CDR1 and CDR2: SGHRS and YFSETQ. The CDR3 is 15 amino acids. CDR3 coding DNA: TGCGCCAGCAGCTTTCCGGGAACCAATGCGGAGACCCAGTACTTC. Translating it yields CASSFPGTNAETQYF.

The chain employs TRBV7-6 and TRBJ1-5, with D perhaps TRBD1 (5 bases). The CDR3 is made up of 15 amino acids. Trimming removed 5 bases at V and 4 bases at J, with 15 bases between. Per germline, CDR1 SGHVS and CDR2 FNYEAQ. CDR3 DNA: TGTGCCAGCAGCCCCCGAGGTGCAGGGAATCAGCCCCAGCATTTT. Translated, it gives CASSPRGAGNQPQHF. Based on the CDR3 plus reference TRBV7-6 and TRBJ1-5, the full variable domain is GAGVSQSPRYKVTKRGQDVALRCDPISGHVSLYWYRQALGQGPEFLTYFNYEAQQDKSGLPNDRFSAERPEGSISTLTIQRTEQRDSAMYRCASSPRGAGNQPQHFGDGTRLSIL.

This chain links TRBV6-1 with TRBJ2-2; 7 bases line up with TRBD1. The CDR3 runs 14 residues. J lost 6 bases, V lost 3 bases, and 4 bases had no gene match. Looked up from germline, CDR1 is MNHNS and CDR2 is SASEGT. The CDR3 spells CASSDTGVPGELFF. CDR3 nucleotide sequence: TGTGCCAGCAGTGACACAGGGGTTCCCGGGGAGCTGTTTTTT.

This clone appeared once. CDR3 DNA: TGTGCCTGGAGTGTTGACAGGGAGACCCAGTACTTC. Encoded protein: CAWSVDRETQYF. The rearrangement uses TRBV30 and TRBJ2-5, with D maybe TRBD1 (6 bases). From germline, CDR1 is GTSNPN and CDR2 SVGIG (reference sequence). V was shortened by 0 bases and J by 5 bases, with 7 bases between the two germline ends. This CDR3 comprises 12 residues.

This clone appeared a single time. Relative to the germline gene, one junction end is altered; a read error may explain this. The CDR3 loop reads CASSLRAGSYSGSTIYF. In DNA form, the CDR3 reads TGTGCCAGCAGCTTGAGGGCGGGATCGTACTCTGGAAGCACCATATATTTT. The chain joins TRBV5-6 to TRBJ1-3; no firm D call. This CDR3 spans 17 amino acids. Germline CDR1 is SGHDT and CDR2 is YYEEEE.

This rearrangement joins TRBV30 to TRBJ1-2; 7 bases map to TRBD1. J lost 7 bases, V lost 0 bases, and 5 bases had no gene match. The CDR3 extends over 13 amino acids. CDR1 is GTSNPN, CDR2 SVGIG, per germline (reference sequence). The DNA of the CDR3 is TGTGCCTGGAGTGTTAAGGGGGCCTCTGGCTACACCTTC. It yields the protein CAWSVKGASGYTF.

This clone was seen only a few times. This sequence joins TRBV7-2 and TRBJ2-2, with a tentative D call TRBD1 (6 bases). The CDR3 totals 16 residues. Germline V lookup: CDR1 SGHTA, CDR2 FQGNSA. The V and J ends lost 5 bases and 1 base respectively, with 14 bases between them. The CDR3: CASSIQGRGNTGELFF. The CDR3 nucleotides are TGTGCCAGCAGCATACAGGGAAGAGGGAACACCGGGGAGCTGTTTTTT.

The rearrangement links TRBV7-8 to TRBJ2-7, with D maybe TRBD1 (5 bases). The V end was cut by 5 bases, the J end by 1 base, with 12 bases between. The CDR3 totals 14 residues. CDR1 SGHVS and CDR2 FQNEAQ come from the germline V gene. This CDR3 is CASSLNQGSYEQYF. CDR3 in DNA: TGTGCCAGCAGCCTAAACCAGGGTTCCTACGAGCAGTACTTC.

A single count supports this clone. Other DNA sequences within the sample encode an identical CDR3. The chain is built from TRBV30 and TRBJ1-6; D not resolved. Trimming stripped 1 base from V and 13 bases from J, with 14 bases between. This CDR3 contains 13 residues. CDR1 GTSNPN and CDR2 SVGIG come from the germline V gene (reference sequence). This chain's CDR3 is CAWSGRRSSPLHF. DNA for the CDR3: TGTGCCTGGAGTGGACGGAGGTCTTCCCCCCTCCACTTT.

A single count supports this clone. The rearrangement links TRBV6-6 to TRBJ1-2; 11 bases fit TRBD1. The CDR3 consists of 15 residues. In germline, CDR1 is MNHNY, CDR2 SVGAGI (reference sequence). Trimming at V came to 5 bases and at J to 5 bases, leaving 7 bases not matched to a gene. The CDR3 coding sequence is TGTGCCAGCAGTGACCGGGACAGGGGGGGTTATGGCTACACCTTC. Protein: CASSDRDRGGYGYTF.

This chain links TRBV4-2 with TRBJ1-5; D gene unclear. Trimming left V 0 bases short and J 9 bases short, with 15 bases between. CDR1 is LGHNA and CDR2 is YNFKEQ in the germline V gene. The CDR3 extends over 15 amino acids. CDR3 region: CASSQEDSTARPQHF. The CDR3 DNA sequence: TGTGCCAGCAGCCAAGAAGACTCTACGGCCCGGCCCCAGCATTTT.

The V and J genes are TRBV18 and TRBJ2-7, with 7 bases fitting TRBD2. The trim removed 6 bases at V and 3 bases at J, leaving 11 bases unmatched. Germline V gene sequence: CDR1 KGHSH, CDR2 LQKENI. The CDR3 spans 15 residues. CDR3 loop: CASSLAVAGDYEQYF. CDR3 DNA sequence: TGTGCCAGCTCCCTCGCCGTTGCGGGAGACTACGAGCAGTACTTC.

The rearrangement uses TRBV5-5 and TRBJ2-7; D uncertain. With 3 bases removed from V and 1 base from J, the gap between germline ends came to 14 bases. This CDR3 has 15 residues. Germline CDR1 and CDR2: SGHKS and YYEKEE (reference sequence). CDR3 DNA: TGTGCCAGCAGCTCGCCCTTAGACGGGTCCTACGAGCAGTACTTC. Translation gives CASSSPLDGSYEQYF.

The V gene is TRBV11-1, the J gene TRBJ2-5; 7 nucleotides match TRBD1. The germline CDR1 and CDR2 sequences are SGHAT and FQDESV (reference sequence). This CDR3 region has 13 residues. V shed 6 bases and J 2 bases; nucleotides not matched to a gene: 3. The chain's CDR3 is CASSTGVQETQYF. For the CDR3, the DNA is TGTGCCAGCAGTACAGGGGTGCAAGAGACCCAGTACTTC.